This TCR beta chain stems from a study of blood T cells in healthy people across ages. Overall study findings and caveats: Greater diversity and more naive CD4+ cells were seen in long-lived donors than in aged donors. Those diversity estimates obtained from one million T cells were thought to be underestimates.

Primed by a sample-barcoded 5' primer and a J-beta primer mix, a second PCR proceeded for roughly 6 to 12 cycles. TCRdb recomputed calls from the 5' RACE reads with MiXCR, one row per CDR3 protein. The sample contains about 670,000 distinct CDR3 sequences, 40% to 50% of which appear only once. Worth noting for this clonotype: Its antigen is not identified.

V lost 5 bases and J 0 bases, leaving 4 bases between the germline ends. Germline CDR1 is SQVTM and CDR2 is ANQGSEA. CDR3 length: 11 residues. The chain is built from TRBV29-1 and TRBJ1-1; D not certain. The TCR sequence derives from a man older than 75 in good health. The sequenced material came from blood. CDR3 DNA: TGCAGCGTTACCGTGAACACTGAAGCTTTCTTT. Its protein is CSVTVNTEAFF.